This TCR beta chain originates from a study of blood T cell repertoires in COVID-19. Study at large: Specimens from acute and convalescent COVID-19 originated in the United States, Italy and Spain.

Generated by immunoSEQ multiplex PCR, the TCRdb table keeps only in-frame clones and is missing some. The sample carries about 200,000 clones, roughly 90% recorded once. The CDR3 totals 13 residues. Germline CDR1 reads MDHEN; CDR2 reads SYDVKM. V was cut by 6 bases and J by 6 bases, with 9 bases left in between. Recruitment covered some 25 US areas and drew participants whose ages spanned about 18 to 89 years. Donors of Cohort 3 who recovered were those that had two negative PCRs, clearance, or symptom resolution. This TCR was sampled from a woman between 18 and 29 years old who had recovered from COVID-19. The chain carries TRBV28 and TRBJ1-6; D is perhaps TRBD1 (5 bases). The specimen was PBMCs or T cells enriched from blood (not recorded which). The CDR3 sequence is CASRGGTNSPLHF. The DNA of the CDR3 is TGTGCCAGCAGGGGGGGAACTAATTCACCCCTCCACTTT.